Below are 27 T cell receptor beta chains sequenced from a single sample in a study of blood T cells in healthy people across ages (dated by TCRdb to the mid-2010s). Receptor libraries were prepared by 5' RACE. TCRdb names Illumina HiSeq 2500 as the instrument used. A second about 7 to 11 cycle PCR used a sample-barcoded 5' primer and a J-beta primer mix. TCRdb trimmed the raw reads at Q25, called clones with MiXCR and kept productive beta chains. Rows are unified per CDR3 protein, each entry keeping the most common DNA and genes. The sample has 550,000 to 750,000 distinct CDR3 sequences on record, under 25% of them singletons. Of the sample, under 4% is held by the ten largest clones. Sequenced input: blood. Receptors were obtained from a man between 65 and 79 years old in good health.

In its sample, this clonotype was seen many times. The V and J genes are TRBV4-1 and TRBJ2-1; either TRBD1 or TRBD2 may fit D (5 bases each). CDR3 size: 17 residues. Trimming stripped 5 bases from V and 0 bases from J, with 17 bases between. Germline values: CDR1 MGHRA, CDR2 YSYEKL. For the CDR3, the DNA is TGCGCCAGCAGCAGAACCAGGGACGCCGGCTCCTACAATGAGCAGTTCTTC. Translation: CASSRTRDAGSYNEQFF.

Turning to this clonotype: The junction departs from germline at one end; a sequencing error may be responsible. The chain carries TRBV18 and TRBJ2-1; unclear D gene. The length of the CDR3 is 11 residues. Germline CDR1 KGHSH, CDR2 LQKENI. The CDR3 DNA is TGTGCCAGCTCACCAAGTGAACAGCTGTACTTC. This sequence encodes CASSPSEQLYF.

This clonotype has more than one count but fewer than ten. The J gene is TRBJ2-3, the V gene TRBV7-9, with no clear D. The V end lost 4 bases, the J end lost 6 bases, and 11 bases lay between the germline ends. Germline CDR1 SEHNR, CDR2 FQNEAQ (reference sequence). The CDR3 has 13 residues. The DNA of the CDR3 is TGTGCCAGCAGCTCCAGACTGACGGATACGCAGTATTTT. Amino acid sequence: CASSSRLTDTQYF.

The sample holds a few counts of this clonotype. The V and J genes are TRBV24-1 and TRBJ2-3; 10 bases match TRBD2. This CDR3 is built from 16 residues. The germline V gene has CDR1 KGHDR and CDR2 SFDVKD. V lost 3 bases and J lost 4; bases outside the gene matches: 6. The CDR3 DNA follows: TGTGCCACCAGTGATGCTAGCGGGAGTCTCGCAGATACGCAGTATTTT. Translation gives CATSDASGSLADTQYF.

In nucleotides, the CDR3 is TGTGCCAGCAGTGAAGGAGGGACAGTTAAAAGCTACACCTTC. It translates to CASSEGGTVKSYTF. The rearrangement joins TRBV6-1 to TRBJ1-2; 7 bases align to TRBD1. The CDR3 loop spans 14 amino acids. Germline CDR1 is MNHNS and CDR2 is SASEGT. After removal of 1 base from V and 9 bases from J, the junction contained 8 bases not matched to a gene.

This clonotype was counted a few times. The chain joins TRBV5-1 to TRBJ2-7; D remains unclear. Germline values: CDR1 SGHRS, CDR2 YFSETQ. V lost 5 bases and J lost 0, with 6 bases in between. This CDR3 comprises 12 residues. The CDR3 loop reads CASRLSSYEQYF. DNA for the CDR3: TGCGCCAGCAGACTGAGCTCCTACGAGCAGTACTTC.

In this sample, this clonotype turned up a few times. The rearrangement uses TRBV19 and TRBJ1-4; no clear D gene. Between the trimmed V and J ends, which lost 4 bases and 6 bases, there was a span of 15 bases. The CDR3 is 15 residues long. From germline, CDR1 is LNHDA and CDR2 SQIVND (reference sequence). The CDR3 DNA sequence: TGTGCCAGTAGTACCGACTTGGGTTACCATGAAAAACTGTTTTTT. Translating it yields CASSTDLGYHEKLFF.

In its sample, this clonotype was seen a few times. At one of its ends the junction is not consistent with the germline gene, which may arise from a read error. The chain recombines TRBV29-1 with TRBJ2-5, with D possibly being TRBD1 (6 bases). The germline gives CDR1 SQVTM, CDR2 ANQGSEA. The CDR3 has 12 amino acids. DNA of the CDR3: TGCAGCGTTTTGGGACACCAAGGGACCCAGTACTTC. It yields the protein CSVLGHQGTQYF.

With respect to this clonotype: The junction and the germline gene differ at one end; a read error may be behind it. This chain joins TRBV20-1 and TRBJ1-1; TRBD1 is a possible D gene (5 bases). The V gene's germline CDR1 is DFQATT and CDR2 SNEGSKA (reference sequence). This CDR3 spans 15 amino acids. The CDR3 sequence is CSARDLAGWNIEAFF. CDR3 sequence (DNA): TGCAGTGCTAGAGATTTGGCAGGGTGGAACATTGAAGCTTTCTTT.

This clonotype was seen more than once but under ten times. This CDR3 reads CATRVPGAGEQFF. The CDR3 bases are TGTGCCACCAGAGTCCCAGGGGCTGGCGAGCAGTTCTTC. The chain joins TRBV24-1 to TRBJ2-1; a possible D gene is TRBD1 (6 bases). This CDR3 spans 13 amino acids. V lost 7 bases and J 10 bases, leaving 16 bases between the germline ends. CDR1 is KGHDR and CDR2 is SFDVKD in the germline V gene.

The chain is built from TRBV11-3 and TRBJ2-5, with D hard to call. The end of the DNA is better explained by TRBJ2-1, so the J call may be wrong. Looked up from germline, CDR1 is SGHNT and CDR2 is YENEEA. This CDR3 contains 13 residues. In nucleotides, the CDR3 is TGTGCCAGCAGCTTGGGTAGGACCCACTTTCAGTTCTTC. It encodes CASSLGRTHFQFF.

This clonotype has just a few counts. A read error may account for a junction end that differs from germline. The chain combines TRBV20-1 with TRBJ2-3; weak D call: TRBD2 (6 bases). The CDR3 runs to 13 residues. From germline, CDR1 is DFQATT and CDR2 SNEGSKA (reference sequence). The chain's CDR3 is CSARDEGGNTQCF. The CDR3 coding sequence is TGCAGTGCTAGAGACGAGGGAGGCAATACGCAGTGTTTT.

This sequence joins TRBV29-1 and TRBJ2-1, with 7 bases lining up with TRBD1. The length of the CDR3 is 15 residues. The germline gives CDR1 SQVTM, CDR2 ANQGSEA. V was pared by 1 base and J by 6 bases, with 9 bases of the junction left unmatched. The CDR3 reads CSVEAGQSNFNEQFF. The CDR3 DNA reads TGCAGCGTTGAAGCGGGACAGAGCAATTTCAATGAGCAGTTCTTC.

Only a few counts were recorded for this clonotype. J is TRBJ1-2 and V is TRBV20-1; 10 bases fit TRBD1. The length of the CDR3 is 16 residues. Germline V lookup: CDR1 DFQATT, CDR2 SNEGSKA (reference sequence). Losses at the gene ends were 3 bases for V and 6 bases for J; bases not matched to a gene: 13. The CDR3 spells CSASHLGTGARDGYTF. As DNA, the CDR3 is TGCAGTGCTAGCCATCTCGGGACAGGGGCGAGGGATGGCTACACCTTC.

This clonotype was counted ten times or more. V and J are TRBV5-5 and TRBJ2-5, with unresolved D. The V gene lost 7 bases and the J gene lost 0 bases, with 10 bases spanning the gap. CDR3 length: 13 amino acids. Per the germline V gene, CDR1 is SGHKS and CDR2 is YYEKEE (reference sequence). Here the CDR3 DNA reads TGTGCCAGCTCACGGTCGTACCAAGAGACCCAGTACTTC. Protein sequence: CASSRSYQETQYF.

The table lists this clonotype with a few counts. The chain links TRBV20-1 to TRBJ2-6; the match to TRBD1 covers 9 bases. CDR1 DFQATT and CDR2 SNEGSKA come from the germline V gene (reference sequence). There are 16 residues in the CDR3. V shed 0 bases and J 3 bases; nucleotides not matched to a gene: 3. CDR3 sequence (DNA): TGCAGTGCTAGAGAAGGGACAGGGATTGGGGCCAACGTCCTGACTTTC. This translates into CSAREGTGIGANVLTF.

About this clonotype itself: The junction departs from germline at one end; a sequencing error may be responsible. This chain joins TRBV7-6 and TRBJ2-3; D is undetermined. CDR1 is SGHVS, CDR2 FNYEAQ, per germline. The CDR3 runs 16 residues. The DNA for the CDR3 is TGTGCCAACAGCTTAGAGGTCACCCGGAGCACAGATACGCAGTATTTT. It translates to CANSLEVTRSTDTQYF.

This clonotype was found a few times. The rearrangement links TRBV5-1 to TRBJ2-5, with D unresolved. Germline V gene data show CDR1 as SGHRS and CDR2 as YFSETQ. The CDR3 consists of 15 residues. Trimming left V 2 bases short and J 1 base short, with 12 bases between. CDR3 sequence reads: CASSLGTRSQETQYF. The CDR3 DNA reads TGCGCCAGCAGCTTAGGTACCAGATCCCAAGAGACCCAGTACTTC.

The V and J genes are TRBV7-9 and TRBJ2-5; 11 positions agree with TRBD2. The CDR3 sequence is 14 residues long. Germline V gene data show CDR1 as SEHNR and CDR2 as FQNEAQ (reference sequence). DNA for the CDR3: TGTGGTAGCGGGACTAGCGGAACACAAGAGACCCAGTACTTC. It codes for CGSGTSGTQETQYF.

The chain combines TRBV29-1 with TRBJ2-7; D unclear. The CDR3 length is 12 residues. Germline V lookup: CDR1 SQVTM, CDR2 ANQGSEA. V lost 7 bases, J lost 0 bases, and 10 bases lay in between. The CDR3 region is CSAGDNSYEQYF. CDR3 nucleotides: TGCAGCGCCGGAGACAACTCCTACGAGCAGTACTTC.

This chain joins TRBV5-1 and TRBJ1-4; 8 positions match TRBD1. Germline V CDR1 and CDR2: SGHRS, YFSETQ. The CDR3 loop spans 15 amino acids. Trimming cost V 3 bases and J 12 bases; bases outside gene matches: 13. Here the CDR3 DNA reads TGCGCCAGCAGCTCGCCGGACAGGGCCGCCGGGGAACTGTTTTTT. Translating it yields CASSSPDRAAGELFF.

The table lists this clonotype with a few counts. This rearrangement joins TRBV7-6 to TRBJ1-5; D gene uncertain. The CDR3 runs 14 residues. V lost 1 base, J lost 7 bases, and 11 bases lay in between. CDR1 and CDR2 (germline): SGHVS, FNYEAQ. This CDR3 reads CASSLETGEQPQHF. For the CDR3, the DNA is TGTGCCAGCAGCTTAGAAACCGGGGAACAGCCCCAGCATTTT.

This clonotype came up many times. The chain combines TRBV20-1 with TRBJ2-5; the match to TRBD2 covers 14 bases. The CDR3 consists of 16 residues. CDR1 and CDR2 (germline): DFQATT, SNEGSKA (reference sequence). V dropped 2 bases and J dropped 4; count of bases not matched to a gene: 6. The CDR3 nucleotides are TGCAGTGCTAGAAGACTAGCGGGAGGGTATGGAGAGACCCAGTACTTC. Protein sequence: CSARRLAGGYGETQYF.

The gene calls are TRBV6-5 and TRBJ2-1; D is unresolved. CDR3 length: 14 residues. The ends were cut back, 2 bases at V and 7 bases at J, with 12 bases in the middle. Germline CDR1 MNHEY, CDR2 SVGAGI. The CDR3 protein is CASSYLLGRNEQFF. The CDR3 DNA reads TGTGCCAGCAGTTACCTCCTCGGCAGGAATGAGCAGTTCTTC.

The V and J genes are TRBV7-2 and TRBJ2-3; D gene unclear. The germline V gene has CDR1 SGHTA and CDR2 FQGNSA. The V end was cut by 1 base, the J end by 2 bases, with 10 bases between. The CDR3 has 15 residues. CDR3 bases: TGTGCCAGCAGCTTAGAGTCGAGCGACACAGATACGCAGTATTTT. Its translation: CASSLESSDTDTQYF.

CDR3 sequence (DNA): TGTGCCAGCAGTAGCCTTGGCGGGAGCCCGAACACCGGGGAGCTGTTTTTT. It codes for CASSSLGGSPNTGELFF. The V and J genes are TRBV28 and TRBJ2-2, with 7 bases fitting TRBD2. The V and J ends lost 5 bases and 0 bases, in that order; junction bases with no gene match: 9. Germline CDR1 MDHEN, CDR2 SYDVKM. The CDR3 consists of 17 residues.

In this sample, this clonotype turned up a few times. This chain uses TRBV2 with TRBJ1-5; D unclear. The CDR3 consists of 12 residues. Germline CDR1 reads SNHLY; CDR2 reads FYNNEI. V was trimmed by 5 bases and J by 4 bases, leaving 6 bases between them. Written as DNA, the CDR3 is TGTGCCAGCAGTTCTCCAAATCAGCCCCAGCATTTT. Protein product: CASSSPNQPQHF.